This T cell receptor (beta chain) was profiled in a study of monozygotic twins with inflammatory bowel disease. Study results and limitations: Healthy co-twins showed greater TCRbeta diversity (inverse Simpson) than IBD patients.

In the case of this clonotype: Antigen specificity is unknown.

CDR3 length equals 17 residues. Per the germline V gene, CDR1 is SGHVS and CDR2 is FNYEAQ. Per-sample cDNA came from eight separate reactions. Added by template switching were UMIs that each held a 6-nucleotide sample barcode. No DNA is given; TCRdb re-called the 5' RACE reads and lists each CDR3 protein once. Reported are about 210,000 distinct CDR3 sequences; the ten largest clones contain roughly 1.5%. Sequencing was performed on blood. The rearrangement joins TRBV7-6 to TRBJ2-3. This TCR was recovered from a human donor with ulcerative colitis or Crohn's disease, or a healthy co-twin of an affected twin (not recorded which). The CDR3 loop is CASSLFVMAVSTDTQYF.